One and the same sample provided the 19 T cell receptor beta chains below, sequenced in a study of blood T cell repertoires in COVID-19. This table comes from immunoSEQ multiplex PCR, and its TCRdb copy is limited to in-frame clones, with some not included. The sample yields tens of thousands of clones, 70% to 90% seen once. The sequenced sample consisted of peripheral blood. These receptors were taken from a man under 40 with acute or convalescent COVID-19.

The chain uses TRBV27 and TRBJ2-2; maybe TRBD2 (6 bases). CDR1 is MNHEY and CDR2 is SMNVEV in the germline V gene (reference sequence). The V end lost 5 bases, the J end lost 6 bases, and 13 bases lay between the germline ends. This CDR3 is 14 amino acids long. The CDR3: CASSRGYRAGELFF. The CDR3 DNA is TGTGCCAGCAGTCGGGGGTATCGCGCCGGGGAGCTGTTTTTT.

Here the CDR3 DNA reads TGTGCCAGCAGCCGGGACAGGGGTAGGACTGAAGCTTTCTTT. Protein product: CASSRDRGRTEAFF. This chain joins TRBV5-6 and TRBJ1-1; 10 bases are shared with TRBD1. With V trimmed by 4 bases and J by 5 bases, 5 bases remained unmatched. The CDR3 covers 14 residues. CDR1 is SGHDT, CDR2 YYEEEE, per germline.

V is TRBV3-1 (or the pseudogene TRBV3-2) and J is TRBJ2-2; 8 bases line up with TRBD2. Germline CDR1 reads LGHDT; CDR2 reads YNNKEL (reference sequence). The ends lost 4 bases at V and 4 bases at J; junction bases unmatched: 8. The CDR3 loop spans 16 amino acids. In DNA form, the CDR3 reads TGTGCCAGCAGCCCCAACGGGGGGGTCTTCACCGGGGAGCTGTTTTTT. Translated: CASSPNGGVFTGELFF.

To note about this clone: The junction departs from the called germline gene at one end, perhaps through a read error. The genes are TRBV7-7 and TRBJ2-3; TRBD2 is a possible D gene (6 bases). Germline CDR1 and CDR2: SSHAT and FNYEAQ (reference sequence). The length of the CDR3 is 14 residues. The CDR3 region is CASSPSGPTDTQYF. CDR3 DNA sequence: TGTGCTAGCAGCCCAAGCGGGCCCACAGATACGCAGTATTTT.

The CDR3 nucleotides read TGTGCCAGCAGCGAAGGGACAGGGTATGAAAAACTGTTTTTT. Amino acid sequence: CASSEGTGYEKLFF. V is TRBV7-2 and J is TRBJ1-4, with 9 bases matching TRBD1. In germline, CDR1 is SGHTA, CDR2 FQGNSA. V shed 5 bases and J 6 bases; nucleotides not matched to a gene: 4. This CDR3 region has 14 residues.

The CDR3 loop reads CASSQEGLAGGLTNEQYF. DNA for the CDR3: TGTGCCAGCAGCCAAGAAGGGCTAGCGGGAGGGCTAACGAACGAGCAGTACTTC. The V gene is TRBV3-1 (or the pseudogene TRBV3-2), the J gene TRBJ2-7; 12 bases match TRBD2. CDR1 and CDR2 (germline): LGHDT, YNNKEL (reference sequence). Losses at the gene ends were 0 bases for V and 5 bases for J; bases not matched to a gene: 11. The CDR3 extends over 18 amino acids.

The J gene is TRBJ1-6, the V gene TRBV5-1; D not resolved. From germline, CDR1 is SGHRS and CDR2 YFSETQ. Trimming shortened V by 0 bases and J by 8 bases, and 9 bases separated the two germline ends. The length of the CDR3 is 14 residues. The CDR3 nucleotides are TGCGCCAGCAGCTTGGAATTGCGGGATTCACCCCTCCACTTT. This codes for CASSLELRDSPLHF.

This clone has a handful of counts. The chain couples TRBV5-1 to TRBJ1-1, with 10 bases matching TRBD1. CDR3 length: 16 residues. V gave up 4 bases and J gave up 3 bases; unmatched junction bases: 9. Germline V gene sequence: CDR1 SGHRS, CDR2 YFSETQ. CDR3 residues: CASSPGQGLMDTEAFF. CDR3 bases: TGCGCCAGCAGCCCGGGACAGGGGCTGATGGACACTGAAGCTTTCTTT. Using reference TRBV5-1 and TRBJ1-1 for the parts outside the CDR3, the full variable domain is KAGVTQTPRYLIKTRGQQVTLSCSPISGHRSVSWYQQTPGQGLQFLFEYFSETQRNKGNFPGRFSGRQFSNSRSEMNVSTLELGDSALYLCASSPGQGLMDTEAFFGQGTRLTVV.

V is TRBV19 and J is TRBJ2-1, with 14 bases matching TRBD2. Germline CDR1 reads LNHDA; CDR2 reads SQIVND (reference sequence). The V and J ends lost 3 bases and 9 bases, in that order; junction bases with no gene match: 19. The CDR3 extends over 20 amino acids. The CDR3 nucleotides are TGTGCCAGTAGTATTGTTTCGGAGACTAGCGGGGGGGCTCCCCGCAGTGAGCAGTTCTTC. It yields the protein CASSIVSETSGGAPRSEQFF.

The rearrangement links TRBV28 to TRBJ1-3; 7 bases align to TRBD1. The CDR3 loop spans 15 amino acids. Germline-derived CDR1 and CDR2 are MDHEN and SYDVKM. The V and J ends lost 2 bases and 7 bases, in that order; junction bases with no gene match: 8. CDR3 nucleotides: TGTGCCAGCAGTTTAGACAGGGCAAGGGCGAACACCATATATTTT. Residues: CASSLDRARANTIYF.

The CDR3 is CASSGARTDNEQFF. The CDR3 DNA reads TGTGCCAGCAGCGGTGCAAGGACAGACAATGAGCAGTTCTTC. The chain recombines TRBV5-4 with TRBJ2-1; tentatively, D is TRBD1 (6 bases). Germline V gives CDR1 SGHNT, CDR2 YYREEE (reference sequence). Deletions cut 4 bases from V and 5 bases from J, with 13 bases between. This CDR3 comprises 14 residues.

This sequence joins TRBV7-2 and TRBJ1-1; 10 bases are shared with TRBD1. The CDR3 spans 13 residues. The J segment lost 8 bases and the V segment lost 4 bases, leaving 4 bases of the junction unmatched. CDR1 is SGHTA, CDR2 FQGNSA, per germline. The CDR3 nucleotides read TGTGCCAGCAGCTCGACAGGGGGCAGGGAAGCTTTCTTT. Its translation is CASSSTGGREAFF.

In regard to this clone: Other nucleotide sequences in the sample specify the same CDR3. The rearrangement links TRBV3-1 (or the pseudogene TRBV3-2) to TRBJ1-5; perhaps TRBD1 as D (6 bases). V lost 1 base and J 1 base, leaving 8 bases between the germline ends. Germline V CDR1 and CDR2: LGHDT, YNNKEL (reference sequence). The CDR3 is 15 amino acids. In nucleotides, the CDR3 is TGTGCCAGCAGCCAAGGCACAGGGAGCAATCAGCCCCAGCATTTT. This codes for CASSQGTGSNQPQHF.

The V gene is TRBV13, the J gene TRBJ1-4; no firm D call. Germline lookup yields CDR1 PRHDT and CDR2 FYEKMQ (reference sequence). Trimming left V 5 bases short and J 6 bases short, with 16 bases between. The CDR3 runs to 15 residues. CDR3 DNA sequence: TGTGCCAGCAGCCCCAGGACGGGGTCGGATGAAAAACTGTTTTTT. Its protein product is CASSPRTGSDEKLFF.

The CDR3 DNA reads TGTGCCAGCAGCTTGACAGGGCTCGGCGGCTACACCTTC. It is translated as CASSLTGLGGYTF. The V call is TRBV5-6, the J call TRBJ1-2, with D possibly TRBD1 on 6 matching bases. The CDR3 extends over 13 amino acids. CDR1 SGHDT and CDR2 YYEEEE come from the germline V gene. Trimming took off 1 base at V and 8 bases at J, with 12 bases between the two ends.

As DNA, the CDR3 is TGTGCCAGCAGCCCGGGACTAGCGGGAGTGACCGGCTACGAGCAGTACTTC. The encoded protein is CASSPGLAGVTGYEQYF. The chain joins TRBV7-2 to TRBJ2-7; 14 bases fit TRBD2. The V and J ends lost 5 bases and 3 bases, in that order; junction bases with no gene match: 9. The CDR3 runs to 17 residues. Looked up from germline, CDR1 is SGHTA and CDR2 is FQGNSA.

The sample holds one count of this clone. This chain uses TRBV19 with TRBJ1-4; a possible D gene is TRBD1 (6 bases). This CDR3 has 15 residues. Trimming left V 4 bases short and J 2 bases short, with 11 bases between. Germline values: CDR1 LNHDA, CDR2 SQIVND (reference sequence). This CDR3 reads CASSTVTGTNEKLFF. CDR3 DNA: TGTGCCAGTAGTACCGTAACAGGGACTAATGAAAAACTGTTTTTT.

The chain combines TRBV5-5 with TRBJ2-7; D ambiguous. V lost 0 bases and J lost 5, with 9 bases in between. This CDR3 contains 13 residues. Germline loops: CDR1 SGHKS, CDR2 YYEKEE (reference sequence). The CDR3 sequence: CASSLAGPDEQYV. DNA of the CDR3: TGTGCCAGCAGCTTGGCCGGTCCTGACGAGCAGTACGTC.

The rearrangement joins TRBV6-1 to TRBJ1-2; D perhaps matches TRBD1 (5 bases). Trimming pared 8 bases from V and 5 bases from J, leaving 18 bases between. This CDR3 region has 14 residues. Germline CDR1 and CDR2: MNHNS and SASEGT. DNA for the CDR3: TGTGCCAGCTGGGCAGGGCCCATTACTTATGGCTACACCTTC. The encoded protein is CASWAGPITYGYTF.